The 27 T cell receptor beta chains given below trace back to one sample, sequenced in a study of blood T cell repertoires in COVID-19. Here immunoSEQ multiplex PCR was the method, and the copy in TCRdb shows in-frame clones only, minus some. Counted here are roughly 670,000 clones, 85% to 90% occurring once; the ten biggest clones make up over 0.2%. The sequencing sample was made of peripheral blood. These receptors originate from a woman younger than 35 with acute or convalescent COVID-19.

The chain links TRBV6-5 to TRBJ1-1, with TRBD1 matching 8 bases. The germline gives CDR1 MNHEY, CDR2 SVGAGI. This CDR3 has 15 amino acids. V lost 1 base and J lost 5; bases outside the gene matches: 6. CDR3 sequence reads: CASSYWGGQGTEAFF. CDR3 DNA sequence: TGTGCCAGCAGTTACTGGGGCGGACAGGGAACTGAAGCTTTCTTT.

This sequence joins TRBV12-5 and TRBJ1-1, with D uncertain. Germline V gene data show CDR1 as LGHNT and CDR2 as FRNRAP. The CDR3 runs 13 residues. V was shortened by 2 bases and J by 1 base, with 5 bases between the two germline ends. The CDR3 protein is CASGLTGNTEAFF. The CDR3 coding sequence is TGTGCTAGTGGTTTGACGGGGAACACTGAAGCTTTCTTT.

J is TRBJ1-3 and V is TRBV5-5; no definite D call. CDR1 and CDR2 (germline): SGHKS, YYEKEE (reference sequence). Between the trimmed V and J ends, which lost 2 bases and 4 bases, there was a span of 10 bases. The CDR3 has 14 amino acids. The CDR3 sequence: CASSFDRRGNTIYF. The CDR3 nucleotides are TGTGCCAGCAGCTTCGACCGGAGGGGAAACACCATATATTTT.

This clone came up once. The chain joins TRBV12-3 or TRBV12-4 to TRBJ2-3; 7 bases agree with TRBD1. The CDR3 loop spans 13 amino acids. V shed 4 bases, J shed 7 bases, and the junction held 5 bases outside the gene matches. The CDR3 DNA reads TGTGCCAGCAGTTCCGGACAGGAGAATACGCAGTATTTT. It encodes CASSSGQENTQYF.

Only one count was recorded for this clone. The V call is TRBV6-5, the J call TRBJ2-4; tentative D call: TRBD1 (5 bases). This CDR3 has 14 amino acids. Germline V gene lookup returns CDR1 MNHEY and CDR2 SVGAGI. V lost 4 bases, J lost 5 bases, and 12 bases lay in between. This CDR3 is CASSSPGSENIQYF. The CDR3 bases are TGTGCCAGCAGTTCCCCAGGGTCCGAAAACATTCAGTACTTC.

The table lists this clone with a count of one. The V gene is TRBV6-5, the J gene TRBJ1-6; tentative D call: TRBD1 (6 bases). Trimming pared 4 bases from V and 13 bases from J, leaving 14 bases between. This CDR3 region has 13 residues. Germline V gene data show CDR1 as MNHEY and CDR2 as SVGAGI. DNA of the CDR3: TGTGCCAGCAGTTCGTCAACAGGGACGCCCCTCCACTTT. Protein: CASSSSTGTPLHF.

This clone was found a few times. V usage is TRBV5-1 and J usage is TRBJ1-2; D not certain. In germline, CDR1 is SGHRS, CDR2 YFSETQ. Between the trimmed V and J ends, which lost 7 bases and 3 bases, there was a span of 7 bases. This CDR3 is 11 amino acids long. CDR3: CASRGDYGYTF. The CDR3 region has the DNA TGCGCCAGCCGGGGAGACTATGGCTACACCTTC.

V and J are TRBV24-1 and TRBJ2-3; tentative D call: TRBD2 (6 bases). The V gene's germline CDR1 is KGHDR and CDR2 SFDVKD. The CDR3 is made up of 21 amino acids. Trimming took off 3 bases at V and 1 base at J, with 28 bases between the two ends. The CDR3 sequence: CATSDPPLLAPRGIGTDTQYF. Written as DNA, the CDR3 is TGTGCCACCAGTGATCCGCCCCTCCTAGCGCCCAGAGGGATCGGCACAGATACGCAGTATTTT.

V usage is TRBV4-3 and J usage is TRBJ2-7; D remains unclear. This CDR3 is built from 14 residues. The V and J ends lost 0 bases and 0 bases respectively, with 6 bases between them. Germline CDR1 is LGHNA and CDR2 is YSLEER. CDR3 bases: TGCGCCAGCAGCCAAGACGAGAGCTCCTACGAGCAGTACTTC. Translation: CASSQDESSYEQYF.

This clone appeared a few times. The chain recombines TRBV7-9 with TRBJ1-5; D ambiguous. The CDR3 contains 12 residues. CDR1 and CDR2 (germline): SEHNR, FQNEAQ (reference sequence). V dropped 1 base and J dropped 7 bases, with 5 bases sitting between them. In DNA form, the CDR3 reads TGTGCCAGCAGCTTAGGGGCGCAGCCCCAGCATTTT. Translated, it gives CASSLGAQPQHF.

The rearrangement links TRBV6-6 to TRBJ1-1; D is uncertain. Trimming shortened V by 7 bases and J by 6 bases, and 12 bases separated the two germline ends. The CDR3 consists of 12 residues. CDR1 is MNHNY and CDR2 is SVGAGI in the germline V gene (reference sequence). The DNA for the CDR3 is TGTGCCAGCAAGCCCGGGGTCGCTGAAGCTTTCTTT. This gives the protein CASKPGVAEAFF.

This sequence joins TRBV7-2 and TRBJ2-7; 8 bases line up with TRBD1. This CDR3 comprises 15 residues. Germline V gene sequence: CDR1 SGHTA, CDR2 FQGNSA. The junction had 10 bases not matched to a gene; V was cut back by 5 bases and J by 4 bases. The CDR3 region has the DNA TGTGCCAGCAGCCCGGTGGGGACAGGTGTTTACGAGCAGTACTTC. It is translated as CASSPVGTGVYEQYF.

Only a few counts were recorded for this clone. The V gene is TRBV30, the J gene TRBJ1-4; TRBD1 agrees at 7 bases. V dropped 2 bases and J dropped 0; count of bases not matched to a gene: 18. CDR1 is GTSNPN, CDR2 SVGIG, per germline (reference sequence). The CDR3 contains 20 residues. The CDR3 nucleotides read TGTGCCTGGAGTTTCCCACCAGGACAGGAAAATATTGCAACTAATGAAAAACTGTTTTTT. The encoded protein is CAWSFPPGQENIATNEKLFF.

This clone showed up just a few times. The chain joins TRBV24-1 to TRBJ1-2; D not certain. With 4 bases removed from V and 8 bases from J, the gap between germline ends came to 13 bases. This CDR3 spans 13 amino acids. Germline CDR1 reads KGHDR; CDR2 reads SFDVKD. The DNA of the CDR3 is TGTGCCACCAGTGAAAGAGAGGATACGGGCTACACCTTC. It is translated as CATSEREDTGYTF.

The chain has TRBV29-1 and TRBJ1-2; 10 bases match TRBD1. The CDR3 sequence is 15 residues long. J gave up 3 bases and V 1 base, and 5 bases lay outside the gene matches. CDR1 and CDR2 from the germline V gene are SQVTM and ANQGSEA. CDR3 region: CSVEGDRGGDYGYTF. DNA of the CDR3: TGCAGCGTTGAAGGGGACAGGGGAGGGGACTATGGCTACACCTTC. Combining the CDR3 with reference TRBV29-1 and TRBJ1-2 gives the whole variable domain SAVISQKPSRDICQRGTSLTIQCQVDSQVTMMFWYRQQPGQSLTLIATANQGSEATYESGFVIDKFPISRPNLTFSTLTVSNMSPEDSSIYLCSVEGDRGGDYGYTFGSGTRLTVV.

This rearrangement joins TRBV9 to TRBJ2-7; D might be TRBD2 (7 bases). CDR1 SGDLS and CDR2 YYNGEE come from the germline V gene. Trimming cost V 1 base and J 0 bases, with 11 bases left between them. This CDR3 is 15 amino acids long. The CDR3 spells CASSVRGDNSYEQYF. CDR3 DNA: TGTGCCAGCAGCGTACGGGGGGACAACTCCTACGAGCAGTACTTC.

The CDR3 DNA reads as TGTGCCATCAGTGTGGAGGTGGGGACTGAAGCTTTCTTT. It translates to CAISVEVGTEAFF. The chain is built from TRBV10-3 and TRBJ1-1; unclear D gene. The V gene lost 4 bases and the J gene lost 5 bases, with 11 bases spanning the gap. Germline values: CDR1 ENHRY, CDR2 SYGVKD. The CDR3 is made up of 13 amino acids.

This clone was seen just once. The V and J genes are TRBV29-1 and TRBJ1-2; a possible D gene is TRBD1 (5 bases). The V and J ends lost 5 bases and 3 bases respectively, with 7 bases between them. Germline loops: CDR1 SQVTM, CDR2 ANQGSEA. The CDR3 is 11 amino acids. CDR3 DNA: TGCAGCGTTCGACAGTACTATGGCTACACCTTC. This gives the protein CSVRQYYGYTF.

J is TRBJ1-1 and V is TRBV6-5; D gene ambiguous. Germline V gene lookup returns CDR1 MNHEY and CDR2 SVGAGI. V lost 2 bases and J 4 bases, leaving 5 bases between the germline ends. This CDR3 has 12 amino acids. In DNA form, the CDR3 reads TGTGCCAGCAGTTACAGGAGCACTGAAGCTTTCTTT. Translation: CASSYRSTEAFF.

CDR3 sequence (DNA): TGCGCCAGCAGCCACTCCTTACCCCGGGACAGGGGCCACGAGCAGTACTTC. As protein: CASSHSLPRDRGHEQYF. The chain combines TRBV4-3 with TRBJ2-7; TRBD1 matches 10 bases. The length of the CDR3 is 17 residues. V trimming: 3 bases; J trimming: 5 bases; junction bases outside the gene matches: 13. The germline V gene has CDR1 LGHNA and CDR2 YSLEER.

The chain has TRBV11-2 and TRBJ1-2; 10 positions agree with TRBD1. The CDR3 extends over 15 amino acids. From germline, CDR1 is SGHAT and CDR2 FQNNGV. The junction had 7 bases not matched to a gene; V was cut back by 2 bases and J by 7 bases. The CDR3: CASSLRQGAYAGYTF. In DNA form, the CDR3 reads TGTGCCAGCAGCTTACGACAGGGGGCTTATGCTGGCTACACCTTC. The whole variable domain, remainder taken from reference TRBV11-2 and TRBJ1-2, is EAGVAQSPRYKIIEKRQSVAFWCNPISGHATLYWYQQILGQGPKLLIQFQNNGVVDDSQLPKDRFSAERLKGVDSTLKIQPAKLEDSAVYLCASSLRQGAYAGYTFGSGTRLTVV.

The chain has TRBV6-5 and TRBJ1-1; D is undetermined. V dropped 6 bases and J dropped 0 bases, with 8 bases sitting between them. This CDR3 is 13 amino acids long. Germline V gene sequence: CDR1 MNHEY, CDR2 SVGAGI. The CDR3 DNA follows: TGTGCCAGCAGAACGACACTGAACACTGAAGCTTTCTTT. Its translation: CASRTTLNTEAFF.

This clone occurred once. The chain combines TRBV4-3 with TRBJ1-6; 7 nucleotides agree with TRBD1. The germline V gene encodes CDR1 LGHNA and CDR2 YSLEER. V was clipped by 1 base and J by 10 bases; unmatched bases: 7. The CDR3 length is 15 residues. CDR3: CASSQVRQGGSPLHF. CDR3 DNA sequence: TGCGCCAGCAGCCAAGTTCGGCAGGGGGGATCACCCCTCCACTTT.

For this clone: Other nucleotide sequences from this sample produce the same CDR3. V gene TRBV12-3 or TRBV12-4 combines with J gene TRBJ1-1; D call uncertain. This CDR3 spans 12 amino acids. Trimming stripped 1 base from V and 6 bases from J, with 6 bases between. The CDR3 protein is CASSLGGAEAFF. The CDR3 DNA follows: TGTGCCAGCAGTTTAGGGGGAGCTGAAGCTTTCTTT.

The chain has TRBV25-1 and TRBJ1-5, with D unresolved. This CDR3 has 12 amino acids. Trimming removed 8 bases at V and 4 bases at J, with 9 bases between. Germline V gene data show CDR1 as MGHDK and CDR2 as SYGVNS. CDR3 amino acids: CASQAGNQPQHF. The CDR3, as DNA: TGTGCCAGCCAGGCAGGTAATCAGCCCCAGCATTTT.

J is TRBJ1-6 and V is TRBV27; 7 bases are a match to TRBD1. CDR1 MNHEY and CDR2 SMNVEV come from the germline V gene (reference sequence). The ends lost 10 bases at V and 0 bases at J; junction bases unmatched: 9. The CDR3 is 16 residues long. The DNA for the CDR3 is TGTGCCACCAAAAGGACAGGAAGCTCCTATAATTCACCCCTCCACTTT. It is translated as CATKRTGSSYNSPLHF.

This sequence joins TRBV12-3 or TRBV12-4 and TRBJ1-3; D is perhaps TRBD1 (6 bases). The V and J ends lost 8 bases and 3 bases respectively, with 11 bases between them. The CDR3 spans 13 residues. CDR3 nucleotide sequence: TGTGCCAGCGGCGGACAGTTTGGAAACACCATATATTTT. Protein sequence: CASGGQFGNTIYF.